This T cell receptor (beta chain) was sequenced for a study of T cells expressing NK-cell markers. TCRdb processed the 5' RACE reads again and assigns one entry to each CDR3 protein, with no DNA. The sample holds around 470,000 distinct CDR3 sequences. Study-wide results and limits: In more than five donors, dominant CD3+CD56+NKG2C+ clones formed roughly 1.0-7.5% of CD8+ cells.

Note on this clonotype: Antigen unknown.

The CDR3 consists of 15 residues. Germline V CDR1 and CDR2: LNHDA, SQIVND (reference sequence). Sample: blood T cells: a sorted CD56 or NKG2C T cell subset, CD4+ or CD8+ T cells, or bulk PBMC T cells (not recorded which). The sequence was collected from a woman aged 45-65 years in good health. The chain joins TRBV19 to TRBJ2-5; as DNA is missing, the TRBD1 call by TCRdb cannot be tested. The CDR3 loop is CASRLGTGVQETQYF.